A single sample gave rise to the 26 T cell receptor beta chains below, sequenced in a study of cytomegalovirus exposure and HLA in healthy donors. The PCR employed 60 Vbeta primers together with 13 Jbeta primers. Data came from immunoSEQ multiplex PCR; TCRdb stores just in-frame clones and leaves some out. The data show 150,000 to 200,000 clones, roughly 80% seen once. Sequencing input: PBMCs. The source of these receptors is a young woman in good health and CMV-seropositive.

J is TRBJ1-1 and V is TRBV10-2; no clear D. The CDR3 consists of 14 residues. Germline CDR1 reads WSHSY; CDR2 reads SAAADI. Trimming removed 5 bases at V and 1 base at J, with 11 bases between. CDR3 nucleotides: TGCGCCAGCAGTTGGAGGGTGCCGAACACTGAAGCTTTCTTT. Encoded protein: CASSWRVPNTEAFF.

The V call is TRBV2, the J call TRBJ1-5; no reliable D call. The germline CDR1 and CDR2 sequences are SNHLY and FYNNEI. The V end lost 1 base, the J end lost 2 bases, and 9 bases lay between the germline ends. The CDR3 runs 15 residues. CDR3 coding DNA: TGTGCCAGCAGTGAAGGCAGGATGGGCAATCAGCCCCAGCATTTT. It yields the protein CASSEGRMGNQPQHF.

The CDR3 DNA follows: TGTGCCAGCAGCTCGCGACAGGGGGAGGATCAGCCCCAGCATTTT. It specifies CASSSRQGEDQPQHF. The rearrangement uses TRBV7-9 and TRBJ1-5; 9 nucleotides agree with TRBD1. Germline V gives CDR1 SEHNR, CDR2 FQNEAQ (reference sequence). V was pared by 4 bases and J by 5 bases, with 6 bases of the junction left unmatched. The length of the CDR3 is 15 residues.

This chain links TRBV30 with TRBJ2-2, with 12 nucleotides matching TRBD1. Trimming took 5 bases from V and 2 from J; bases not matched to a gene: 15. The germline CDR1 and CDR2 sequences are GTSNPN and SVGIG (reference sequence). The CDR3 runs to 19 residues. The CDR3 is CAWQKGGDRGRINTGELFF. Here the CDR3 DNA reads TGTGCCTGGCAGAAAGGGGGGGACAGGGGGCGAATAAACACCGGGGAGCTGTTTTTT.

The chain uses TRBV4-1 and TRBJ2-7, with a possible D match to TRBD1 (6 bases). The CDR3 is 15 residues long. The germline gives CDR1 MGHRA, CDR2 YSYEKL. The ends were cut back, 3 bases at V and 0 bases at J, with 12 bases in the middle. The CDR3 DNA is TGCGCCAGCAGCCAGTCCCGGGACAACTCCTACGAGCAGTACTTC. This sequence encodes CASSQSRDNSYEQYF.

The chain recombines TRBV7-3 with TRBJ2-3, with 7 bases matching TRBD1. Germline CDR1 is SGHTA and CDR2 is FQGTGA. This CDR3 is built from 16 residues. V trimming: 2 bases; J trimming: 6 bases; junction bases outside the gene matches: 11. CDR3 sequence reads: CASSLVRQGRGDTQYF. The DNA of the CDR3 is TGTGCCAGCAGCTTAGTACGACAGGGCAGGGGGGATACGCAGTATTTT.

The CDR3 protein is CASSPDRERFEAFF. CDR3 nucleotides: TGTGCCAGCAGCCCCGACAGGGAGAGATTTGAAGCTTTCTTT. The chain links TRBV7-8 to TRBJ1-1, with 7 bases lining up with TRBD1. The germline V gene has CDR1 SGHVS and CDR2 FQNEAQ. This CDR3 has 14 amino acids. The ends lost 5 bases at V and 7 bases at J; junction bases unmatched: 10.

In this sample, this clone turned up a few times. This chain links TRBV27 with TRBJ2-3; D is possibly TRBD1 (6 bases). Germline values: CDR1 MNHEY, CDR2 SMNVEV (reference sequence). V lost 6 bases and J 0 bases, leaving 13 bases between the germline ends. The CDR3 is 15 residues long. CDR3 region: CASRMGAASTDTQYF. In nucleotides, the CDR3 is TGTGCCAGCAGAATGGGGGCGGCGAGCACAGATACGCAGTATTTT.

The chain uses TRBV6-4 and TRBJ2-7; tentatively, D is TRBD1 (6 bases). This CDR3 comprises 16 residues. The V gene lost 6 bases and the J gene lost 2 bases, with 20 bases spanning the gap. In germline, CDR1 is MRHNA, CDR2 SNTAGT. The CDR3 region has the DNA TGTGCCAGCAGAGTTAGCCTCCGGGACAATACCTACGAGCAGTACTTC. Encoded protein: CASRVSLRDNTYEQYF.

This chain links TRBV6-1 with TRBJ2-7; 9 nucleotides agree with TRBD2. Losses at the gene ends were 6 bases for V and 2 bases for J; bases not matched to a gene: 2. CDR3 length: 13 amino acids. Germline V gene lookup returns CDR1 MNHNS and CDR2 SASEGT. DNA for the CDR3: TGTGCCAGCAGCAGCGGGGGGCCCTACGAGCAGTACTTC. Protein: CASSSGGPYEQYF.

This sequence joins TRBV7-2 and TRBJ1-4; D perhaps matches TRBD1 (6 bases). Germline V gene lookup returns CDR1 SGHTA and CDR2 FQGNSA. V was cut by 1 base and J by 0 bases, with 12 bases left in between. CDR3 length: 17 residues. CDR3 DNA: TGTGCCAGCAGCTTAGATACAGGGCCTGCAACTAATGAAAAACTGTTTTTT. Amino acids: CASSLDTGPATNEKLFF.

In DNA form, the CDR3 reads TGTGCCAGCAGCCCGACCGAGACAGGGGGCGGAGAGACCCAGTACTTC. This translates into CASSPTETGGGETQYF. The chain uses TRBV13 and TRBJ2-5, with TRBD1 matching over 10 bases. The J segment lost 4 bases and the V segment lost 5 bases, leaving 10 bases of the junction unmatched. Germline assignment: CDR1 PRHDT and CDR2 FYEKMQ (reference sequence). The CDR3 runs to 16 residues. The full variable domain, rest sourced from reference TRBV13 and TRBJ2-5, is AAGVIQSPRHLIKEKRETATLKCYPIPRHDTVYWYQQGPGQDPQFLISFYEKMQSDKGSIPDRFSAQQFSDYHSELNMSSLELGDSALYFCASSPTETGGGETQYFGPGTRLLVL.

This clone occurred a few times. The chain has TRBV4-2 and TRBJ2-7, with 7 nucleotides matching TRBD2. After removal of 4 bases from V and 2 bases from J, the junction contained 11 bases not matched to a gene. Germline lookup yields CDR1 LGHNA and CDR2 YNFKEQ. The CDR3 runs 16 residues. Written as DNA, the CDR3 is TGTGCCAGCAGCCCCCTAAGTCGCGGGGGTGCCTACGAGCAGTACTTC. This gives the protein CASSPLSRGGAYEQYF.

This chain connects TRBV25-1 to TRBJ2-3; D is unresolved. The germline V and J ends were trimmed by 3 bases and 0 bases, with 7 bases remaining between them. The CDR3 consists of 14 residues. In germline, CDR1 is MGHDK, CDR2 SYGVNS. The CDR3 sequence: CASSDSSSTDTQYF. In nucleotides, the CDR3 is TGTGCCAGCAGTGATTCCAGTAGCACAGATACGCAGTATTTT.

V is TRBV19 and J is TRBJ2-7; TRBD1 matches 7 bases. The CDR3 is 16 residues long. In germline, CDR1 is LNHDA, CDR2 SQIVND (reference sequence). The junction had 13 bases not matched to a gene; V was cut back by 7 bases and J by 1 base. The CDR3 sequence is CASTPPGRGLSYEQYF. CDR3 coding DNA: TGTGCCAGTACCCCCCCGGGCAGGGGGTTGTCCTACGAGCAGTACTTC. The full variable domain, rest sourced from reference TRBV19 and TRBJ2-7, is DGGITQSPKYLFRKEGQNVTLSCEQNLNHDAMYWYRQDPGQGLRLIYYSQIVNDFQKGDIAEGYSVSREKKESFPLTVTSAQKNPTAFYLCASTPPGRGLSYEQYFGPGTRLTVT.

This rearrangement joins TRBV4-2 to TRBJ1-3; 8 bases map to TRBD1. This CDR3 is 16 amino acids long. Germline V gene sequence: CDR1 LGHNA, CDR2 YNFKEQ. V shed 2 bases and J 4 bases; nucleotides not matched to a gene: 7. CDR3 nucleotides: TGTGCCAGCAGCCAAATACTAAGGACAGGGGGAAACACCATATATTTT. Protein sequence: CASSQILRTGGNTIYF.

V gene TRBV6-1 combines with J gene TRBJ2-7; 7 bases map to TRBD2. Germline assignment: CDR1 MNHNS and CDR2 SASEGT. J gave up 0 bases and V 2 bases, and 4 bases lay outside the gene matches. This CDR3 has 15 amino acids. The CDR3 DNA reads as TGTGCCAGCAGTGAATCGGGCGGGGGCTCCTACGAGCAGTACTTC. This translates into CASSESGGGSYEQYF.

For this clone: The junction departs from germline at one end; a sequencing error may be responsible. This sequence joins TRBV7-9 and TRBJ1-4; 10 nucleotides match TRBD1. From germline, CDR1 is SEHNR and CDR2 FQNEAQ (reference sequence). The CDR3 totals 15 residues. CDR3: CSSSNWDRGDEKLFF. The CDR3, as DNA: TGTTCCAGCAGTAATTGGGACAGGGGAGACGAAAAACTGTTTTTT.

This clone is a singleton in its sample. The chain joins TRBV6-5 to TRBJ1-1; D remains ambiguous. The CDR3 spans 12 residues. The germline V and J ends were trimmed by 7 bases and 1 base, with 7 bases remaining between them. Germline loops: CDR1 MNHEY, CDR2 SVGAGI. The CDR3 is CASMRPNTEAFF. The CDR3 region has the DNA TGTGCCAGCATGAGGCCGAACACTGAAGCTTTCTTT.

J is TRBJ2-5 and V is TRBV7-9, with a possible D match to TRBD2 (7 bases). This CDR3 spans 15 amino acids. Germline assignment: CDR1 SEHNR and CDR2 FQNEAQ (reference sequence). The germline V and J ends were trimmed by 5 bases and 1 base, with 14 bases remaining between them. The CDR3 protein is CASSGRGGAQETQYF. CDR3 sequence (DNA): TGTGCCAGCAGCGGGAGAGGGGGGGCCCAAGAGACCCAGTACTTC.

The chain employs TRBV6-4 and TRBJ2-3; the D gene is possibly TRBD2 (6 bases). This CDR3 has 14 residues. The ends were cut back, 1 base at V and 2 bases at J, with 7 bases in the middle. Germline V gene lookup returns CDR1 MRHNA and CDR2 SNTAGT. The CDR3 here is CASSDWDFTDTQYF. The CDR3, as DNA: TGTGCCAGCAGTGACTGGGACTTCACAGATACGCAGTATTTT.

A note on this clone: The same CDR3 also results from other DNA sequences found in this sample. The chain couples TRBV7-3 to TRBJ2-2; 11 nucleotides match TRBD2. With 5 bases clipped from V and 8 bases from J, the junction kept 10 bases outside the gene matches. Germline V gives CDR1 SGHTA, CDR2 FQGTGA. The CDR3 covers 16 residues. CDR3 bases: TGTGCCAGCAGCCTGGGGCTAGCGGGGGGCTCAGGGGAGCTGTTTTTT. This codes for CASSLGLAGGSGELFF.

This rearrangement joins TRBV7-9 to TRBJ2-3, with unresolved D. Per germline, CDR1 SEHNR and CDR2 FQNEAQ (reference sequence). V gave up 1 base and J gave up 4 bases, with 9 bases separating them. The CDR3 runs 14 residues. CDR3 nucleotides: TGTGCCAGCAGCTTAGTAGTAACTTCAGATACGCAGTATTTT. Translation: CASSLVVTSDTQYF.

The chain recombines TRBV4-2 with TRBJ2-3; 12 nucleotides match TRBD2. The V gene's germline CDR1 is LGHNA and CDR2 YNFKEQ. The CDR3 covers 20 residues. V lost 3 bases to trimming and J lost 0 bases; unmatched junction nucleotides: 13. DNA of the CDR3: TGTGCCAGCAGCCAGGCGGGACTAGCGGGCCTTCTTGCTAGCACAGATACGCAGTATTTT. Translated: CASSQAGLAGLLASTDTQYF.

The chain recombines TRBV7-3 with TRBJ2-7; the match to TRBD2 covers 8 bases. This CDR3 region has 15 residues. Germline V gene sequence: CDR1 SGHTA, CDR2 FQGTGA. The trim removed 5 bases at V and 4 bases at J, leaving 10 bases unmatched. CDR3 in DNA: TGTGCCAGCAGCCGCCGCGGGGGGCCAGGTTACGAGCAGTACTTC. It codes for CASSRRGGPGYEQYF.

This clone appeared a few times. The rearrangement links TRBV5-5 to TRBJ2-5, with TRBD2 matching 12 bases. Germline CDR1 and CDR2: SGHKS and YYEKEE (reference sequence). The CDR3 loop spans 15 amino acids. The ends lost 0 bases at V and 5 bases at J; junction bases unmatched: 2. CDR3 sequence reads: CASSLETSGGETQYF. CDR3 DNA sequence: TGTGCCAGCAGCTTGGAGACTAGCGGGGGTGAGACCCAGTACTTC.